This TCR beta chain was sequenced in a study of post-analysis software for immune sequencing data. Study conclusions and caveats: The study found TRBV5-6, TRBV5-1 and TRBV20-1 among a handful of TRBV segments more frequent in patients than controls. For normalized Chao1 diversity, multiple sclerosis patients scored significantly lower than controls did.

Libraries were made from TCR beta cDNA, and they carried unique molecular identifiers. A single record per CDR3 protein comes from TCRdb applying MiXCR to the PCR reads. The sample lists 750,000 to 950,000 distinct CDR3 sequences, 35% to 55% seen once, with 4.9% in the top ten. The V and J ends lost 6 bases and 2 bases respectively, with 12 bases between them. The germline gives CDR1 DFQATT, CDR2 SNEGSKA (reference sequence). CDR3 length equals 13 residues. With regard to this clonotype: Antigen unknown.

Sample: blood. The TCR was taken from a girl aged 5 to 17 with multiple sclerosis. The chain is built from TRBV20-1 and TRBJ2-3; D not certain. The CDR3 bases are TGCAGTGCCACGGACCCTTACACAGATACGCAGTATTTT. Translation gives CSATDPYTDTQYF.